This T cell receptor (beta chain) originates from a study of blood T cell repertoires in COVID-19. At the level of the study: Samples taken during acute and convalescent COVID-19 were collected in the United States, Italy and Spain. T cells, B-cell-depleted T cells, or PBMCs supplied cDNA or gDNA.

Authors' processing steps: Quantification of nucleated cells was approximated via reference gene primer amplification. Only in-frame clones appear in the TCRdb table, and some are missing; sequencing was by immunoSEQ multiplex PCR. V, J and clone size are those of that table, while D and trimming were read from the DNA. The profile shows under 200,000 clones, about 88% of them singletons. The germline CDR1 and CDR2 sequences are WNHNN and SYGVQD (reference sequence). The CDR3 has 14 residues. Trimming removed 6 bases at V and 10 bases at J, with 21 bases between. This rearrangement joins TRBV10-1 to TRBJ1-2; D may be TRBD1 (5 bases). Sample: peripheral blood. The sequence was collected from a man aged 18 to 29 with acute or convalescent COVID-19. CDR3 residues: CASSRERQRPVYTF. In DNA, the CDR3 is TGCGCCAGCAGCCGGGAGAGACAGAGACCGGTCTACACCTTC.